The 23 T cell receptor beta chains given below trace back to one sample, sequenced in a study of graft-versus-host responses after intestinal transplantation (dated by TCRdb to about 2021). Libraries came from the immunoSEQ multiplex PCR assay. TCRdb re-hosts the immuneACCESS table, in-frame sequences only. Its copies lack some clones; in the studies checked, an unresolved V gene accounts for under half of them, and the cause for the rest is not known. The sample data list over 90,000 clones, and 75% to 95% of these were observed just once. 0.15% to 0.2% of the sample comes from the top ten. In light of the paper, this sample's time point label describes: cells obtained before transplantation from donor or recipient. These receptors lack a known antigen. The source material was unstimulated CD4+ T cells sorted from spleen or lymph node cells, sampled before transplant. Every receptor here comes from a human donor who was the organ donor for an intestinal transplant.

The chain has TRBV4-1 and TRBJ1-2; 9 nucleotides line up with TRBD1. Germline V gene sequence: CDR1 MGHRA, CDR2 YSYEKL. The CDR3 covers 14 residues. The J segment lost 6 bases and the V segment lost 2 bases, leaving 4 bases of the junction unmatched. For the CDR3, the DNA is TGCGCCAGCAGCCAACCCGGGACAGGGAATGGCTACACCTTC. Its protein product is CASSQPGTGNGYTF.

The V call is TRBV7-6, the J call TRBJ2-3; 13 bases align to TRBD2. The CDR3 has 15 residues. V trimming: 7 bases; J trimming: 5 bases; junction bases outside the gene matches: 6. Germline CDR1 reads SGHVS; CDR2 reads FNYEAQ. As DNA, the CDR3 is TGTGCCAGCAAACTAGCGGGGGGGCCGATAGATACGCAGTATTTT. Residues: CASKLAGGPIDTQYF.

This chain uses TRBV15 with TRBJ1-5, with 10 bases identical to TRBD1. The junction had 7 bases not matched to a gene; V was cut back by 3 bases and J by 2 bases. CDR3 length: 17 residues. Germline V gene lookup returns CDR1 LNHNV and CDR2 YYDKDF (reference sequence). CDR3 sequence: CATSRDRGSWGNQPQHF. The CDR3 DNA reads as TGTGCCACCAGCAGGGACAGGGGGTCATGGGGCAATCAGCCCCAGCATTTT. Full variable domain (rest looked up from reference TRBV15 and TRBJ1-5): DAMVIQNPRYQVTQFGKPVTLSCSQTLNHNVMYWYQQKSSQAPKLLFHYYDKDFNNEADTPDNFQSRRPNTSFCFLDIRSPGLGDTAMYLCATSRDRGSWGNQPQHFGDGTRLSIL.

The V call is TRBV27, the J call TRBJ1-4; no clear D gene. Germline V gene sequence: CDR1 MNHEY, CDR2 SMNVEV (reference sequence). V lost 2 bases, J lost 0 bases, and 7 bases lay in between. This CDR3 contains 15 residues. CDR3 nucleotides: TGTGCCAGCAGTTTACTGAGGGCAACTAATGAAAAACTGTTTTTT. Translating gives CASSLLRATNEKLFF.

This clone was recorded only once. The V gene is TRBV6-4, the J gene TRBJ1-2; D is possibly TRBD1 (6 bases). V lost 0 bases and J 6 bases, leaving 14 bases between the germline ends. Looked up from germline, CDR1 is MRHNA and CDR2 is SNTAGT. This CDR3 has 15 residues. The chain's CDR3 is CASSDSGQGWDGYTF. Written as DNA, the CDR3 is TGTGCCAGCAGTGACTCGGGGCAGGGGTGGGATGGCTACACCTTC.

This rearrangement joins TRBV29-1 to TRBJ1-2; 8 bases fit TRBD1. Germline CDR1 reads SQVTM; CDR2 reads ANQGSEA. V gave up 6 bases and J gave up 5 bases; unmatched junction bases: 14. The CDR3 runs 15 residues. The CDR3 DNA reads as TGCAGCGTAGAGAGGGCAGGGGGCAGTCGGTATGGCTACACCTTC. The encoded protein is CSVERAGGSRYGYTF.

The CDR3 region is CASRGTGTYEQYF. DNA for the CDR3: TGTGCCAGTAGGGGGACAGGGACCTACGAGCAGTACTTC. The chain combines TRBV19 with TRBJ2-5, with 9 bases aligning to TRBD1. The end of the DNA fits TRBJ2-7 better, so the J call may be wrong. The CDR3 runs 13 residues. CDR1 LNHDA and CDR2 SQIVND come from the germline V gene (reference sequence).

The chain links TRBV18 to TRBJ2-7, with 12 positions matching TRBD2. J was trimmed by 3 bases and V by 6 bases; bases with no gene match: 6. The CDR3 has 15 amino acids. Germline-derived CDR1 and CDR2 are KGHSH and LQKENI. The CDR3 bases are TGTGCCAGCTCCCCGACTAGCGGGGGCAACTACGAGCAGTACTTC. Its translation: CASSPTSGGNYEQYF. Supplemented by reference TRBV18 and TRBJ2-7, the full variable domain reads NAGVMQNPRHLVRRRGQEARLRCSPMKGHSHVYWYRQLPEEGLKFMVYLQKENIIDESGMPKERFSAEFPKEGPSILRIQQVVRGDSAAYFCASSPTSGGNYEQYFGPGTRLTVT.

The chain couples TRBV5-4 to TRBJ2-3, with D perhaps TRBD2 (7 bases). Germline V lookup: CDR1 SGHNT, CDR2 YYREEE (reference sequence). The CDR3 loop spans 15 amino acids. V lost 0 bases to trimming and J lost 3 bases, with 11 bases between them. The CDR3 reads CASSLAGGRTDTQYF. CDR3 DNA sequence: TGTGCCAGCAGCTTGGCCGGGGGGCGAACAGATACGCAGTATTTT.

The V and J genes are TRBV7-9 and TRBJ2-3, with 14 bases matching TRBD2. V shed 0 bases, J shed 2 bases, and the junction held 4 bases outside the gene matches. CDR3 length equals 18 residues. The V gene's germline CDR1 is SEHNR and CDR2 FQNEAQ (reference sequence). The CDR3 DNA is TGTGCCAGCAGCTTAGCAGGACTAGCGGGGGGAACCACAGATACGCAGTATTTT. Translating it yields CASSLAGLAGGTTDTQYF.

The CDR3 region has the DNA TGTGCTAGTGGTTTGGGGACTAGCCGCCTACCTCAAGAGACCCAGTACTTC. Amino acids: CASGLGTSRLPQETQYF. The genes are TRBV12-5 and TRBJ2-5; 8 bases fit TRBD2. CDR3 length equals 17 residues. V dropped 1 base and J dropped 2; count of bases not matched to a gene: 9. CDR1 LGHNT and CDR2 FRNRAP come from the germline V gene.

DNA of the CDR3: TGTGCCAGCAGCCAAGTTGGTATGGCAGCTGAAGCTTTCTTT. It specifies CASSQVGMAAEAFF. The rearrangement uses TRBV4-2 and TRBJ1-1; D gene ambiguous. V was clipped by 1 base and J by 6 bases, with 12 bases between them. The CDR3 is 14 residues long. Per the germline V gene, CDR1 is LGHNA and CDR2 is YNFKEQ.

The chain combines TRBV18 with TRBJ2-3; no reliable D call. The CDR3 is 14 amino acids. Between the trimmed V and J ends, which lost 1 base and 4 bases, there was a span of 9 bases. Germline-derived CDR1 and CDR2 are KGHSH and LQKENI. The CDR3 DNA sequence: TGTGCCAGCTCACCACTACGGGTTGCAGATACGCAGTATTTT. Its translation is CASSPLRVADTQYF.

The chain recombines TRBV12-1 with TRBJ2-1; TRBD2, the table's D call, was not compared with the DNA. TRBV12-1 is a recognized pseudogene. The CDR3 covers 16 residues. The DNA of the CDR3 is TGTGCCAGCAGCCTCATACGGGACTCTCCTTACAATGAGCAGTTCTTC. Protein: CASSLIRDSPYNEQFF.

CDR3 sequence (DNA): TGTGCCAGCAGTTACCTGGGGCCGTTCGAAGCTTTCTTT. Translated: CASSYLGPFEAFF. The chain joins TRBV6-6 to TRBJ1-1; a possible D gene is TRBD1 (5 bases). Germline loops: CDR1 MNHNY, CDR2 SVGAGI (reference sequence). The CDR3 totals 13 residues. Between the trimmed V and J ends, which lost 2 bases and 8 bases, there was a span of 12 bases.

CDR3 DNA sequence: TGTGCCAGCAGGCCCGGCGGGGTTTGGGTCGAGCAGTTCTTC. Amino acid sequence: CASRPGGVWVEQFF. The chain is built from TRBV6-5 and TRBJ2-1, with D maybe TRBD2 (6 bases). Germline CDR1 reads MNHEY; CDR2 reads SVGAGI. This CDR3 spans 14 amino acids. V was clipped by 6 bases and J by 10 bases, with 19 bases between them.

The chain uses TRBV5-6 and TRBJ2-3; D is unclear. With 0 bases removed from V and 7 bases from J, the gap between germline ends came to 9 bases. The length of the CDR3 is 13 residues. CDR1 and CDR2 from the germline V gene are SGHDT and YYEEEE. Here the CDR3 reads CASSLVSENTQYF. CDR3 coding DNA: TGTGCCAGCAGCTTGGTATCCGAGAATACGCAGTATTTT.

This clone appeared a single time. This chain uses TRBV30 with TRBJ1-6; 8 bases agree with TRBD1. V dropped 8 bases and J dropped 4; count of bases not matched to a gene: 10. Germline loops: CDR1 GTSNPN, CDR2 SVGIG (reference sequence). The CDR3 consists of 15 residues. The CDR3 DNA sequence: TGTGCCGGGGAGCCAGGGGGCGCTTATAATTCACCCCTCCACTTT. Protein product: CAGEPGGAYNSPLHF.

This rearrangement joins TRBV9 to TRBJ1-1; tentative D call: TRBD1 (6 bases). Germline V CDR1 and CDR2: SGDLS, YYNGEE. The CDR3 contains 15 residues. Trimming took 3 bases from V and 10 from J, leaving 22 bases between them. Here the CDR3 DNA reads TGTGCCAGCAGCGCCCTCGCGGGGGGCTATCTTGGAGCTTTCTTT. Translating gives CASSALAGGYLGAFF.

The chain joins TRBV14 to TRBJ2-2; D is perhaps TRBD2 (6 bases). CDR3 size: 22 residues. Germline CDR1 and CDR2: SGHDN and FVKESK. Trimming took 6 bases from V and 3 from J, leaving 35 bases between them. CDR3 nucleotides: TGTGCCAGCAGTGGGTACAAGATTGCGGGACCCAGGCTTACAGGCGACACCGGGGAGCTGTTTTTT. Translation gives CASSGYKIAGPRLTGDTGELFF.

V gene TRBV28 combines with J gene TRBJ1-4, with D possibly being TRBD1 (5 bases). CDR1 and CDR2 (germline): MDHEN, SYDVKM. The CDR3 totals 16 residues. Trimming left V 2 bases short and J 0 bases short, with 10 bases between. CDR3 protein: CASSLPGLATNEKLFF. The CDR3 bases are TGTGCCAGCAGTTTACCGGGACTTGCAACTAATGAAAAACTGTTTTTT.

CDR3 sequence reads: CASSAQGSKRYGYTF. DNA of the CDR3: TGTGCCAGCAGTGCCCAGGGTTCCAAACGCTATGGCTACACCTTC. The chain carries TRBV7-6 and TRBJ1-2, with D possibly matching TRBD1 (5 bases). V was trimmed by 6 bases and J by 4 bases, leaving 18 bases between them. The germline gives CDR1 SGHVS, CDR2 FNYEAQ. CDR3 size: 15 residues. The entire variable domain, with the rest obtained from reference TRBV7-6 and TRBJ1-2, is as follows: GAGVSQSPRYKVTKRGQDVALRCDPISGHVSLYWYRQALGQGPEFLTYFNYEAQQDKSGLPNDRFSAERPEGSISTLTIQRTEQRDSAMYRCASSAQGSKRYGYTFGSGTRLTVV.

About this clone itself: A read error may produce the germline difference seen at one junction end. V and J are TRBV7-7 and TRBJ2-3, with TRBD1 as a possible D gene (6 bases). This CDR3 has 15 residues. Germline CDR1 is SSHAT and CDR2 is FNYEAQ (reference sequence). Here the CDR3 reads CASSLTGLSTDTQYF. The CDR3 DNA is TGTGCTAGCAGCCTGACAGGCTTATCCACAGATACGCAGTATTTT.